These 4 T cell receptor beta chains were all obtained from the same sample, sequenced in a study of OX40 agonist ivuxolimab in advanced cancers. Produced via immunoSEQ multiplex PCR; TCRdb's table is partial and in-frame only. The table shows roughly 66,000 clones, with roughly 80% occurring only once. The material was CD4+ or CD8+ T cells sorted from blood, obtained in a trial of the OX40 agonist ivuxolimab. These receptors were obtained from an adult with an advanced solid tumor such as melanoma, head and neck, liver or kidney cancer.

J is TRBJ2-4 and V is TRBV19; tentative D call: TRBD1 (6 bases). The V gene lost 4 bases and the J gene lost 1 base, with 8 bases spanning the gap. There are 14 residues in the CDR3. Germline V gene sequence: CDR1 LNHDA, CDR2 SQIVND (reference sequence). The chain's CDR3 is CASSTQGAKNIQYF. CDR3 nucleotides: TGTGCCAGTAGTACCCAGGGGGCCAAAAACATTCAGTACTTC.

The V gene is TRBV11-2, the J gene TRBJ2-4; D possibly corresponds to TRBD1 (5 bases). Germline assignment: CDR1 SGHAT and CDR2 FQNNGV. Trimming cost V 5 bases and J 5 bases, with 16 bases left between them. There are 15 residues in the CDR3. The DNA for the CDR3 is TGTGCCAGCAGCCCCCGGACACCACGGGAAAACATTCAGTACTTC. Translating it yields CASSPRTPRENIQYF. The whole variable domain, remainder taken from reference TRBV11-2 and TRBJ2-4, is EAGVAQSPRYKIIEKRQSVAFWCNPISGHATLYWYQQILGQGPKLLIQFQNNGVVDDSQLPKDRFSAERLKGVDSTLKIQPAKLEDSAVYLCASSPRTPRENIQYFGAGTRLSVL.

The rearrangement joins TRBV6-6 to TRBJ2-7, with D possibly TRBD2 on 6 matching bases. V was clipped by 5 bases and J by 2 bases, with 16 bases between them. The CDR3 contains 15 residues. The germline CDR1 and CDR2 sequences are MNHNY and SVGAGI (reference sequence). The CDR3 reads CASSGGTDFTYEQYF. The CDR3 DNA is TGTGCCAGCAGTGGAGGGACCGATTTTACCTACGAGCAGTACTTC.

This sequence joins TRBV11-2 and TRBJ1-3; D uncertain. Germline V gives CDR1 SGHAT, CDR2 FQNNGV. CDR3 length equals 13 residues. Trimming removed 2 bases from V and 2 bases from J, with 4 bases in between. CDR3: CASSLKAGNTIYF. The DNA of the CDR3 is TGTGCCAGCAGCTTAAAAGCTGGAAACACCATATATTTT.